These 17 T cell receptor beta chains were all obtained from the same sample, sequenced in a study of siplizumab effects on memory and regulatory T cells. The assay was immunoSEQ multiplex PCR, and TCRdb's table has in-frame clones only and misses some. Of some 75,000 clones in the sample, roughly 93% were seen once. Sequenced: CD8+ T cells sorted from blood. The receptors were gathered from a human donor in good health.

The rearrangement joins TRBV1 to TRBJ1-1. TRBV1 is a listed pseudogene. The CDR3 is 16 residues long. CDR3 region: CTSSQAPGRGRTEAFF. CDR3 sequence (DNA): TGCACCAGCAGCCAAGCCCCGGGGAGGGGAAGGACTGAAGCTTTCTTT.

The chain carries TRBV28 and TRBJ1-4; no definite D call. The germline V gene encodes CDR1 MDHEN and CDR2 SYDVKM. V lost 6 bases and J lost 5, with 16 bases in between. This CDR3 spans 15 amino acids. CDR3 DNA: TGTGCCAGCAGCTCGCGACGGGTCCCGAATGAAAAACTGTTTTTT. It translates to CASSSRRVPNEKLFF.

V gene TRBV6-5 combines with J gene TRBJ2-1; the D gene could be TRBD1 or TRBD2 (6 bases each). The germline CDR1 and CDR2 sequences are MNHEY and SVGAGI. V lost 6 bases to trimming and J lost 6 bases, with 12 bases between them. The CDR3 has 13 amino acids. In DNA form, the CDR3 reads TGTGCCAGCAGCCAGGGGAGGCGCAATGAGCAGTTCTTC. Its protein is CASSQGRRNEQFF.

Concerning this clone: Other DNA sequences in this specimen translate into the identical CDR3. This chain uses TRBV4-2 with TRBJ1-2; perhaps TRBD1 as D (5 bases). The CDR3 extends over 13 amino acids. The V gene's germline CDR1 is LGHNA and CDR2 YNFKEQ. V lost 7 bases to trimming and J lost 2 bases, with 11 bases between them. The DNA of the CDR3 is TGTGCCAGCATGGGAGGGACCAACTATGGCTACACCTTC. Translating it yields CASMGGTNYGYTF.

The CDR3 nucleotides read TGCGCCAGCAGAGGGGACTCCTATAATTCACCCCTCCACTTT. It specifies CASRGDSYNSPLHF. V gene TRBV5-1 combines with J gene TRBJ1-6, with D perhaps matching TRBD1 (5 bases). CDR3 length equals 14 residues. Looked up from germline, CDR1 is SGHRS and CDR2 is YFSETQ. Trimming cost V 5 bases and J 0 bases, with 6 bases left between them.

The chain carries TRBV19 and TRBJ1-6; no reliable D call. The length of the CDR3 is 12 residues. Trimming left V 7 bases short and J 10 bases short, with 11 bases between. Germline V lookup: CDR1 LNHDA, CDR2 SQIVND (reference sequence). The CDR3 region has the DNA TGTGCCAGTACGGTGGGCGGGTCACCCCTCCACTTT. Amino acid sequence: CASTVGGSPLHF.

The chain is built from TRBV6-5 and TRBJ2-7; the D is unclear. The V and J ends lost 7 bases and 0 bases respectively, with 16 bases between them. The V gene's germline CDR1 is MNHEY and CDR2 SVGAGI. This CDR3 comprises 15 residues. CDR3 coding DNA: TGTGCCAGCACGCCTGGCCCGGGCAGCTCCTACGAGCAGTACTTC. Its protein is CASTPGPGSSYEQYF.

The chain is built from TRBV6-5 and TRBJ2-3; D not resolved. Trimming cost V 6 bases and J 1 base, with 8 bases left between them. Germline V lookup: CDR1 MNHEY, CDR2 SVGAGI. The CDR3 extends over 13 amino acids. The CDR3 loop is CASSLIGTDTQYF. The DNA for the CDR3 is TGTGCCAGCAGCCTTATAGGCACAGATACGCAGTATTTT.

CDR3 sequence: CSGRDRASYEQYF. The CDR3 region has the DNA TGCAGCGGACGGGACAGGGCTTCCTACGAGCAGTACTTC. This sequence joins TRBV29-1 and TRBJ2-7; 9 bases are a match to TRBD1. With 7 bases clipped from V and 1 base from J, the junction kept 5 bases outside the gene matches. CDR1 is SQVTM, CDR2 ANQGSEA, per germline. The CDR3 loop spans 13 amino acids.

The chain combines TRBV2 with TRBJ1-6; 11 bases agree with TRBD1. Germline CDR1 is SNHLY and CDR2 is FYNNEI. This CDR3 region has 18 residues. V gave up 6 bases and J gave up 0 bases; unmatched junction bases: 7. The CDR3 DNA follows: TGTGCCAGCAGCTGGGGACAGGGGGAAGACTCCTATAATTCACCCCTCCACTTT. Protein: CASSWGQGEDSYNSPLHF.

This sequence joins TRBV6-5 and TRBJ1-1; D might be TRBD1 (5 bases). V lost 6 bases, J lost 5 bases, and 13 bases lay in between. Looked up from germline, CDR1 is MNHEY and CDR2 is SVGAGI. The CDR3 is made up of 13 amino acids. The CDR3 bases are TGTGCCAGCAGGACCGGGGGGAGTACTGAAGCTTTCTTT. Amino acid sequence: CASRTGGSTEAFF.

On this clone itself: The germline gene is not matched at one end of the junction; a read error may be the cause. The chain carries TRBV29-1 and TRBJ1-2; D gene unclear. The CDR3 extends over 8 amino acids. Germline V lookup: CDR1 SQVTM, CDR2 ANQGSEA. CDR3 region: CSVYDYTF. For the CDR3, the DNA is TGCAGCGTGTATGACTACACCTTC.

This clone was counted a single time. The CDR3 spells CASSPEGYSYEQYF. The DNA of the CDR3 is TGCGCCAGCAGCCCTGAGGGATACTCCTACGAGCAGTACTTC. The V and J genes are TRBV4-1 and TRBJ2-7; maybe TRBD2 (5 bases). CDR1 and CDR2 from the germline V gene are MGHRA and YSYEKL. The V gene lost 4 bases and the J gene lost 0 bases, with 10 bases spanning the gap. This CDR3 spans 14 amino acids.

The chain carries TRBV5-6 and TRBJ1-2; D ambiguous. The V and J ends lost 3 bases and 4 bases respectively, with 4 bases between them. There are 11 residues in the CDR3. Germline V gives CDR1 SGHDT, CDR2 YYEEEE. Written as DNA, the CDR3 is TGTGCCAGCAGCTCGCTCTATGGCTACACCTTC. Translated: CASSSLYGYTF.

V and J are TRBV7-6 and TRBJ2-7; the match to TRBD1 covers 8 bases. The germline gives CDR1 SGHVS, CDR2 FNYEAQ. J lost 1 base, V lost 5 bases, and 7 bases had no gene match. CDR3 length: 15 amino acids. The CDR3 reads CASSPRRDRSYEQYF. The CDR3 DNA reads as TGTGCCAGCAGCCCAAGGCGGGACAGGTCCTACGAGCAGTACTTC.

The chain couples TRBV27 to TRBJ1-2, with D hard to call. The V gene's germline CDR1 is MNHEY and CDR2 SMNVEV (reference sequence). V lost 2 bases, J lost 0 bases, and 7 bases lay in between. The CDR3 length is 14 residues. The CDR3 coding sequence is TGTGCCAGCAGTTTAGACGGCGCTAACTATGGCTACACCTTC. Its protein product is CASSLDGANYGYTF.

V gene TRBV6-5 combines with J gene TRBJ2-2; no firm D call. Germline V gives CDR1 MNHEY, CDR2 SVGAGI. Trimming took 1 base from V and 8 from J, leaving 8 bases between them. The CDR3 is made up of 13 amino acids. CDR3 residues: CASSYFGGGELFF. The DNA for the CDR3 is TGTGCCAGCAGTTACTTCGGTGGGGGGGAGCTGTTTTTT.